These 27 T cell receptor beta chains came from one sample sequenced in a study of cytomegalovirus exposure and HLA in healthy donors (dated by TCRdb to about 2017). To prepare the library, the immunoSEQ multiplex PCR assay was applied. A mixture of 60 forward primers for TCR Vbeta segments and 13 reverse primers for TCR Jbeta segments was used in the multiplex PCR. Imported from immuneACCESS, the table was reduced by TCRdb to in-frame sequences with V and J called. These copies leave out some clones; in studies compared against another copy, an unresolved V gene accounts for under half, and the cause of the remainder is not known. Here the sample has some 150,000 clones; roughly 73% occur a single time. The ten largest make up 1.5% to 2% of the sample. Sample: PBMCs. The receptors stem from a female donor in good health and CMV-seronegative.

The DNA of the CDR3 is TGTGCCAGCAGTTGGGGACAGGGTAATCAGCCCCAGCATTTT. This sequence encodes CASSWGQGNQPQHF. The chain is built from TRBV6-5 and TRBJ1-5, with 9 bases aligning to TRBD1. J was trimmed by 4 bases and V by 4 bases; bases with no gene match: 2. There are 14 residues in the CDR3. Germline lookup yields CDR1 MNHEY and CDR2 SVGAGI.

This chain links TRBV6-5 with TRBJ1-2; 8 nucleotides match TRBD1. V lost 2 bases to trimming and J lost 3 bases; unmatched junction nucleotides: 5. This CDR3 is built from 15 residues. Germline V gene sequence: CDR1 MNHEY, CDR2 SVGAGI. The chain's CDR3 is CASSYGQGSHYGYTF. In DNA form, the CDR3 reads TGTGCCAGCAGTTACGGACAGGGTTCTCACTATGGCTACACCTTC.

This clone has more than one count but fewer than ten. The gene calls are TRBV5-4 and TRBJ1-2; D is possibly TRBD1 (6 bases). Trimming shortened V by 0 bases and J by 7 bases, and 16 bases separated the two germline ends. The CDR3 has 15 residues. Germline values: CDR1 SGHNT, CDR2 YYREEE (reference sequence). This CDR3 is CASSLALGAFSGYTF. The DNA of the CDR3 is TGTGCCAGCAGCTTGGCCCTGGGGGCCTTTAGTGGCTACACCTTC.

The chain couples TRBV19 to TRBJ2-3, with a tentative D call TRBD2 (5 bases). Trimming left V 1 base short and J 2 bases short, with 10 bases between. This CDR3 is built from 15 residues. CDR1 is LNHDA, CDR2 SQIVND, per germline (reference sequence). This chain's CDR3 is CASSIAREYTDTQYF. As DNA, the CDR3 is TGTGCCAGTAGTATAGCGAGGGAATACACAGATACGCAGTATTTT.

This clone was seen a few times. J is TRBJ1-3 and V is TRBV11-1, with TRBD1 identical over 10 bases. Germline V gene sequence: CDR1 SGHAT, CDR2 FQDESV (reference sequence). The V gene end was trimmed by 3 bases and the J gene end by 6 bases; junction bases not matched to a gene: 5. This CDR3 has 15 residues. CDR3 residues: CASSFDRGRENTIYF. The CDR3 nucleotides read TGTGCCAGCAGCTTCGACAGGGGGCGAGAAAACACCATATATTTT.

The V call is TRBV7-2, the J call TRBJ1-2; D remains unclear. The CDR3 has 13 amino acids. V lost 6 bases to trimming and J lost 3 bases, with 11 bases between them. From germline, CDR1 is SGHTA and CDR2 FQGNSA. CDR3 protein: CASSLGRDYGYTF. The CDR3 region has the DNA TGTGCCAGCAGTCTGGGTCGGGACTATGGCTACACCTTC.

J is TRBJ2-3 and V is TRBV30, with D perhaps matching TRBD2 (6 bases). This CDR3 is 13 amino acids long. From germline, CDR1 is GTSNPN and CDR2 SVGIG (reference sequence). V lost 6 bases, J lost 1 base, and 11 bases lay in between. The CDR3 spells CACTWGGTDTQYF. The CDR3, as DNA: TGTGCCTGCACCTGGGGGGGCACAGATACGCAGTATTTT. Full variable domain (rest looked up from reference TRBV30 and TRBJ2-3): SQTIHQWPATLVQPVGSPLSLECTVEGTSNPNLYWYRQAAGRGLQLLFYSVGIGQISSEVPQNLSASRPQDRQFILSSKKLLLSDSGFYLCACTWGGTDTQYFGPGTRLTVL.

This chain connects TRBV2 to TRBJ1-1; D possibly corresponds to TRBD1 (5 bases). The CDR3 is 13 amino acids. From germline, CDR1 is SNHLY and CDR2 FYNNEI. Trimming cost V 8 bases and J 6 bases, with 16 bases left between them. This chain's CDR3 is CASLPTGIPEAFF. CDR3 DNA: TGTGCCAGCCTACCTACAGGAATCCCTGAAGCTTTCTTT.

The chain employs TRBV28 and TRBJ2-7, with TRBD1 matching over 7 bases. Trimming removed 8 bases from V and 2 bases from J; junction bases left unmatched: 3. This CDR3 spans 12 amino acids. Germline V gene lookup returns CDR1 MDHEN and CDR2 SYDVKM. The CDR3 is CASRDSPYEQYF. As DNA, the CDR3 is TGTGCCAGCCGGGACAGCCCCTACGAGCAGTACTTC.

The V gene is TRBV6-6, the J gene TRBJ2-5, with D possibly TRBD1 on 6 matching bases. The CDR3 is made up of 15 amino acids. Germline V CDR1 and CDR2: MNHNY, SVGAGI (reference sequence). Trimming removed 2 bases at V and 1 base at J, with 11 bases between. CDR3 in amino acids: CASSYTGQFQETQYF. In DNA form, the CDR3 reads TGTGCCAGCAGTTACACCGGACAGTTCCAAGAGACCCAGTACTTC.

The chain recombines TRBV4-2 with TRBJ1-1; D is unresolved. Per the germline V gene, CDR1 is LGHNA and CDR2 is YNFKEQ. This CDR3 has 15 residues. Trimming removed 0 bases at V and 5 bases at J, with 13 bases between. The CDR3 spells CASSQEGTGITEAFF. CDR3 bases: TGTGCCAGCAGCCAAGAGGGTACGGGGATTACTGAAGCTTTCTTT.

The CDR3 region is CASSQVGVSGQYF. The CDR3 DNA sequence: TGTGCCAGCAGCCAAGTAGGGGTTAGTGGGCAGTACTTC. J is TRBJ2-7 and V is TRBV14; possibly TRBD1 for D (5 bases). This CDR3 spans 13 amino acids. Trimming took 1 base from V and 9 from J, leaving 13 bases between them. Per germline, CDR1 SGHDN and CDR2 FVKESK. The full variable domain, with the rest looked up from reference TRBV14 and TRBJ2-7, is EAGVTQFPSHSVIEKGQTVTLRCDPISGHDNLYWYRRVMGKEIKFLLHFVKESKQDESGMPNNRFLAERTGGTYSTLKVQPAELEDSGVYFCASSQVGVSGQYFGPGTRLTVT.

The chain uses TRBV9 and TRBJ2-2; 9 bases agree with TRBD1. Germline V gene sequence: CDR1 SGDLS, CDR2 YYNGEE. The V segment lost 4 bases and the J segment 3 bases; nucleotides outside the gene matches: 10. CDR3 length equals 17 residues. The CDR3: CASSPFRGQGYTGELFF. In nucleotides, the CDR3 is TGTGCCAGCAGCCCCTTTCGGGGACAGGGTTACACCGGGGAGCTGTTTTTT.

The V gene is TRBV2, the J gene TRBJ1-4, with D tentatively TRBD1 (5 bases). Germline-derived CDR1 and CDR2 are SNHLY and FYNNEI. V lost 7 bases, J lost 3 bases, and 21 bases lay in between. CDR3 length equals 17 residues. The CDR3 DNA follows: TGTGCCAGCACCAAAGGGGCCAGGGCCCCCGCTAATGAAAAACTGTTTTTT. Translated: CASTKGARAPANEKLFF. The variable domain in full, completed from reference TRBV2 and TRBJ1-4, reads EPEVTQTPSHQVTQMGQEVILRCVPISNHLYFYWYRQILGQKVEFLVSFYNNEISEKSEIFDDQFSVERPDGSNFTLKIRSTKLEDSAMYFCASTKGARAPANEKLFFGSGTQLSVL.

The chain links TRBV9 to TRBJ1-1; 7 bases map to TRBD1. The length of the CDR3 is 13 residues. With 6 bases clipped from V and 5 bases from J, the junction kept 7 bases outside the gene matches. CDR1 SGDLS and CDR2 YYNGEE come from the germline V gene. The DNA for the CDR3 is TGTGCCAGCAACTCAGGGGGTCCAACTGAAGCTTTCTTT. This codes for CASNSGGPTEAFF.

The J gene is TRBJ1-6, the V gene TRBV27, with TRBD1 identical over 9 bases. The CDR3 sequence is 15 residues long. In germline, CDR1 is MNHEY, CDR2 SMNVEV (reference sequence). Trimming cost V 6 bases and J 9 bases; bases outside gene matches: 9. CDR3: CASSYYRDRASPLHF. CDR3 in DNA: TGTGCCAGCAGCTACTACCGGGACAGGGCTTCACCCCTCCACTTT.

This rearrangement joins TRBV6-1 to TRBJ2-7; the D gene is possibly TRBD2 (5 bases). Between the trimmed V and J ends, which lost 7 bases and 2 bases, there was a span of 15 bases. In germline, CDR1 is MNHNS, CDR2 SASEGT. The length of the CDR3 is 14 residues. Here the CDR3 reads CASTVGSTPYEQYF. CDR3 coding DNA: TGTGCCAGCACCGTGGGGAGTACCCCCTACGAGCAGTACTTC.

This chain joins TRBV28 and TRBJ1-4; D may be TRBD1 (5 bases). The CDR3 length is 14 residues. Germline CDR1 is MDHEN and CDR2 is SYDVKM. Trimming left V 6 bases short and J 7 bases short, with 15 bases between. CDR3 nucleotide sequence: TGTGCCAGCAGCCCCGGGACTCTAAGTGAAAAACTGTTTTTT. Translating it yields CASSPGTLSEKLFF.

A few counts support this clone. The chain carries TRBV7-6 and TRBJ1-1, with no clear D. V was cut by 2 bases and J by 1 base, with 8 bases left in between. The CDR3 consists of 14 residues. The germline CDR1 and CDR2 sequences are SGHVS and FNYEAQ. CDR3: CASSLSTSNTEAFF. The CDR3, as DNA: TGTGCCAGCAGCTTATCGACTTCGAACACTGAAGCTTTCTTT.

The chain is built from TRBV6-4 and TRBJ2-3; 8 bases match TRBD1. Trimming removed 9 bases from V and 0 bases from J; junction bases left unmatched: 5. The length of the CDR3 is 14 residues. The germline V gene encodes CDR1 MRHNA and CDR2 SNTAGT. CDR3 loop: CASGQGASTDTQYF. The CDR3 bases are TGTGCCAGTGGTCAGGGGGCGAGCACAGATACGCAGTATTTT.

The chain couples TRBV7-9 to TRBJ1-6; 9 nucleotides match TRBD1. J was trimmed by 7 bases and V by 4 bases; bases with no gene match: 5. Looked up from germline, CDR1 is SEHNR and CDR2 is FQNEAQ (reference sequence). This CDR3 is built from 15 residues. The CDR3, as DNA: TGTGCCAGCAGCTCGGGACAGGGATGGAATTCACCCCTCCACTTT. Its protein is CASSSGQGWNSPLHF. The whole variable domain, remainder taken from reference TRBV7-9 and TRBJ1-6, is DTGVSQNPRHKITKRGQNVTFRCDPISEHNRLYWYRQTLGQGPEFLTYFQNEAQLEKSRLLSDRFSAERPKGSFSTLEIQRTEQGDSAMYLCASSSGQGWNSPLHFGNGTRLTVT.

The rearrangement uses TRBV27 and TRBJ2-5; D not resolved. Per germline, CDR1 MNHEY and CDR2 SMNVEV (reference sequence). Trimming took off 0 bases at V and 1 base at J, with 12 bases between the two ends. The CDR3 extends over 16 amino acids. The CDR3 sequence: CASSLSPGLLQETQYF. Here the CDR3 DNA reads TGTGCCAGCAGTTTATCGCCTGGGCTACTCCAAGAGACCCAGTACTTC.

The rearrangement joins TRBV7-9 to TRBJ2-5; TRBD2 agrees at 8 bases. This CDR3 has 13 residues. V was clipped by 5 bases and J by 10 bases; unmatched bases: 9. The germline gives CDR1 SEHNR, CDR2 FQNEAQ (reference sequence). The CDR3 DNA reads TGTGCCAGCAGCCCGAGCGGGAGCCGGGACCAGTACTTC. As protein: CASSPSGSRDQYF. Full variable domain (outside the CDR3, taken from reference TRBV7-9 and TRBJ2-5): DTGVSQNPRHKITKRGQNVTFRCDPISEHNRLYWYRQTLGQGPEFLTYFQNEAQLEKSRLLSDRFSAERPKGSFSTLEIQRTEQGDSAMYLCASSPSGSRDQYFGPGTRLLVL.

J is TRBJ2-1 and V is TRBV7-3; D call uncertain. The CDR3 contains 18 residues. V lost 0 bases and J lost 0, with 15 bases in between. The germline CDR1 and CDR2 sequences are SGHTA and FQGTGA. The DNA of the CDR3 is TGTGCCAGCAGCTTAACGATGAGCGTACGCCGCTCCTACAATGAGCAGTTCTTC. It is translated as CASSLTMSVRRSYNEQFF.

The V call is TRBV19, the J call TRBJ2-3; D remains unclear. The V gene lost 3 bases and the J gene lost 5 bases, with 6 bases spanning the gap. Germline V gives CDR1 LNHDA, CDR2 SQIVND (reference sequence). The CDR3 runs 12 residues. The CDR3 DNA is TGTGCCAGTAGTATCTACGGAGATACGCAGTATTTT. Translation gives CASSIYGDTQYF.

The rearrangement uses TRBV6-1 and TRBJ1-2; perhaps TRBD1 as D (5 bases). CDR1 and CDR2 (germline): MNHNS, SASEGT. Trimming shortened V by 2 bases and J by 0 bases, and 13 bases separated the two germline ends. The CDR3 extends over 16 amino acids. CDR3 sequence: CASSEKTGPANYGYTF. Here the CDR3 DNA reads TGTGCCAGCAGTGAAAAAACAGGCCCTGCTAACTATGGCTACACCTTC.

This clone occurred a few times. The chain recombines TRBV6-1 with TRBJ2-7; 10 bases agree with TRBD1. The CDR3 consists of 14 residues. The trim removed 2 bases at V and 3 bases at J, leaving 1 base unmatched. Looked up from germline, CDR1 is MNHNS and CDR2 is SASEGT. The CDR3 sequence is CASSERDRGYEQYF. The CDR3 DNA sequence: TGTGCCAGCAGTGAAAGGGACAGGGGCTACGAGCAGTACTTC.